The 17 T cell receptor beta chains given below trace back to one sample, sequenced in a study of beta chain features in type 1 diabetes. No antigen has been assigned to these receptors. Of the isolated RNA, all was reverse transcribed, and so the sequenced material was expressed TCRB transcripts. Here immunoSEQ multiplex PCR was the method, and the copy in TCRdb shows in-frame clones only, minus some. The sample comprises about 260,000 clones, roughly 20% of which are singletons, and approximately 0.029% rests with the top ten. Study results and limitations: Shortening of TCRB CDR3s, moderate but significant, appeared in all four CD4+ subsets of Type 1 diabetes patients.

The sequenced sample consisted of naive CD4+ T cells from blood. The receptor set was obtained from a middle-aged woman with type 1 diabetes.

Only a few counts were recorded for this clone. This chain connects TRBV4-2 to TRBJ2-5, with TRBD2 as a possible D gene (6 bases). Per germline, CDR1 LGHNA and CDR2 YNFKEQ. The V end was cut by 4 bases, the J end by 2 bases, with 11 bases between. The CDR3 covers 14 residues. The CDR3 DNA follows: TGTGCCAGCAGCCCTGGGACTTATCAAGAGACCCAGTACTTC. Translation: CASSPGTYQETQYF.

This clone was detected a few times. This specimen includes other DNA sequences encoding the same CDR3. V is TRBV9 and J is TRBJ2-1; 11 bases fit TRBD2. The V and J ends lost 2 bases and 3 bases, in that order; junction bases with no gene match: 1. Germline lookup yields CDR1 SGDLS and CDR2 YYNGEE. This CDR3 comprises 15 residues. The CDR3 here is CASSVLAGGYNEQFF. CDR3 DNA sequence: TGTGCCAGCAGCGTCCTAGCGGGAGGCTACAATGAGCAGTTCTTC.

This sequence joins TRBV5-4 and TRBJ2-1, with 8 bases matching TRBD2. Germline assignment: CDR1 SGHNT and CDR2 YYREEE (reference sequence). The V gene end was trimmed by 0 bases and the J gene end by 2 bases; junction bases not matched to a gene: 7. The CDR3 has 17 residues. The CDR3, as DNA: TGTGCCAGCAGCTTGGCCCCAGGAGCGGGGGCCTACAATGAGCAGTTCTTC. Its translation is CASSLAPGAGAYNEQFF.

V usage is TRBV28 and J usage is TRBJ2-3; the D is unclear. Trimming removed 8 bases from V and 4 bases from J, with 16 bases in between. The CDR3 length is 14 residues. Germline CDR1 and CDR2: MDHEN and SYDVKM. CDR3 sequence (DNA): TGTGCCAGCCTGCCCCCGAGTCAAGCAGATACGCAGTATTTT. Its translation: CASLPPSQADTQYF.

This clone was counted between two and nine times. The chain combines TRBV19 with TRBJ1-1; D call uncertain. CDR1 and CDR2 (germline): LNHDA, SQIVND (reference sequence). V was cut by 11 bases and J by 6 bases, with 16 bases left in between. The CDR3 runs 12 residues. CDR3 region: CASEGGKAEAFF. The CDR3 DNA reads TGTGCCTCCGAGGGAGGGAAGGCTGAAGCTTTCTTT. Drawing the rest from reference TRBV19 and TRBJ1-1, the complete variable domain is DGGITQSPKYLFRKEGQNVTLSCEQNLNHDAMYWYRQDPGQGLRLIYYSQIVNDFQKGDIAEGYSVSREKKESFPLTVTSAQKNPTAFYLCASEGGKAEAFFGQGTRLTVV.

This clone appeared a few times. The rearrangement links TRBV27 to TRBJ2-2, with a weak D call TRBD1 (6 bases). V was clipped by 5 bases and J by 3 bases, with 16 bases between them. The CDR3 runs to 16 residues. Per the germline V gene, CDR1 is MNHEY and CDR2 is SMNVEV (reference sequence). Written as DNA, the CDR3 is TGTGCCAGCAGTCCCGGACAGACTCGGGACACCGGGGAGCTGTTTTTT. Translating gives CASSPGQTRDTGELFF.

CDR3 in DNA: TGTGCCAGCTCACCACCGCGGACAGACATAATCTACGAGCAGTACTTC. Its protein product is CASSPPRTDIIYEQYF. This chain links TRBV18 with TRBJ2-7, with D possibly being TRBD1 (6 bases). CDR1 KGHSH and CDR2 LQKENI come from the germline V gene. The V and J ends lost 0 bases and 3 bases respectively, with 15 bases between them. The CDR3 sequence is 16 residues long.

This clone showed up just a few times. CDR3 nucleotides: TGTGCCAGCAGCTTAGGACAAACTAAAAACATTCAGTACTTC. This codes for CASSLGQTKNIQYF. The chain carries TRBV7-3 and TRBJ2-4; D is possibly TRBD1 (5 bases). CDR3 length equals 14 residues. The V gene's germline CDR1 is SGHTA and CDR2 FQGTGA. Trimming cost V 2 bases and J 4 bases, with 9 bases left between them.

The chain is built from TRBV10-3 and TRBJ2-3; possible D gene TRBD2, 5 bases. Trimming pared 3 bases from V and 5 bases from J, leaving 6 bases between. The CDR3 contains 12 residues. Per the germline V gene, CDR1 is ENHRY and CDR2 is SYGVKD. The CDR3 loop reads CAISDAGDTQYF. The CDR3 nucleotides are TGTGCCATCAGTGACGCGGGAGATACGCAGTATTTT.

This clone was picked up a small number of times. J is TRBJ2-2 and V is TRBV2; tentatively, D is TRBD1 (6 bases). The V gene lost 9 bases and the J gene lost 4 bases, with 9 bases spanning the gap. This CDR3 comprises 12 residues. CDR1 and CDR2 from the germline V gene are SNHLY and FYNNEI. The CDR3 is CARLRGTGELFF. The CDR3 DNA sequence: TGTGCCAGGCTCAGGGGCACCGGGGAGCTGTTTTTT. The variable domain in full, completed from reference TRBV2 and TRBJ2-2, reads EPEVTQTPSHQVTQMGQEVILRCVPISNHLYFYWYRQILGQKVEFLVSFYNNEISEKSEIFDDQFSVERPDGSNFTLKIRSTKLEDSAMYFCARLRGTGELFFGEGSRLTVL.

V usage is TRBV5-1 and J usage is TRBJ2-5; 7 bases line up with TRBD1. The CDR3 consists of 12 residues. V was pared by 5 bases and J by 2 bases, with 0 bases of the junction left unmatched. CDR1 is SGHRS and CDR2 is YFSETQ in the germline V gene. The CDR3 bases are TGCGCCAGCAGGGACAGGCAAGAGACCCAGTACTTC. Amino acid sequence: CASRDRQETQYF.

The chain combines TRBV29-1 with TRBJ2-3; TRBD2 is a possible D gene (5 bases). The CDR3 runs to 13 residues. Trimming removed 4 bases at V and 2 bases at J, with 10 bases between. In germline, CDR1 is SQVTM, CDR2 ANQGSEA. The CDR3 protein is CSVGQRLTDTQYF. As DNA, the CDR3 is TGCAGCGTTGGGCAGCGGCTCACAGATACGCAGTATTTT.

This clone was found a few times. The CDR3 reads CSVAGDREGSYTF. In nucleotides, the CDR3 is TGCAGCGTTGCCGGGGACCGGGAGGGGAGCTACACCTTC. The chain recombines TRBV29-1 with TRBJ1-2; a weak D match, TRBD1 (5 bases). The CDR3 has 13 residues. Deletions cut 4 bases from V and 9 bases from J, with 18 bases between. Germline lookup yields CDR1 SQVTM and CDR2 ANQGSEA. Full variable domain (rest looked up from reference TRBV29-1 and TRBJ1-2): SAVISQKPSRDICQRGTSLTIQCQVDSQVTMMFWYRQQPGQSLTLIATANQGSEATYESGFVIDKFPISRPNLTFSTLTVSNMSPEDSSIYLCSVAGDREGSYTFGSGTRLTVV.

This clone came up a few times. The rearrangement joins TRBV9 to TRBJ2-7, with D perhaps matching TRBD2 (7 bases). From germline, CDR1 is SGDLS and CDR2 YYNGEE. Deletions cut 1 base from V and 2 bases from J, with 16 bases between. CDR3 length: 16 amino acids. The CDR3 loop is CASSVKEGGAAYEQYF. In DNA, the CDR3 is TGTGCCAGCAGCGTAAAAGAAGGGGGGGCGGCCTACGAGCAGTACTTC. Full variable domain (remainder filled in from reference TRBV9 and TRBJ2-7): DSGVTQTPKHLITATGQRVTLRCSPRSGDLSVYWYQQSLDQGLQFLIQYYNGEERAKGNILERFSAQQFPDLHSELNLSSLELGDSALYFCASSVKEGGAAYEQYFGPGTRLTVT.

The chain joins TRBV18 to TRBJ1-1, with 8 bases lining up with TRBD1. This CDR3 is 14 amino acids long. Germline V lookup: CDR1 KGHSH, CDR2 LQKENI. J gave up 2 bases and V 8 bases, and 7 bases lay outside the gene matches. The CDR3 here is CASTWTGPNTEAFF. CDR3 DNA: TGTGCCAGCACCTGGACAGGGCCCAACACTGAAGCTTTCTTT.

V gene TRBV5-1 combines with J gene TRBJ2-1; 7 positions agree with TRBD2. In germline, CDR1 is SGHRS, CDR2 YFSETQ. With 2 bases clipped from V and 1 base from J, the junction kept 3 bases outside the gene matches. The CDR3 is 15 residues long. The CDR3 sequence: CASSLSSGSYNEQFF. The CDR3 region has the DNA TGCGCCAGCAGCTTAAGTAGCGGGTCCTACAATGAGCAGTTCTTC.

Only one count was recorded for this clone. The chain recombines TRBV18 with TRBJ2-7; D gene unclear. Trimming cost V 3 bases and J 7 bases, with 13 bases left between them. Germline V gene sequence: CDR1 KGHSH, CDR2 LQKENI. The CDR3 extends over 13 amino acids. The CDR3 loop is CASSPYGSSEQYF. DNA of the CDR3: TGTGCCAGCTCACCGTACGGTTCCTCGGAGCAGTACTTC.